This T cell receptor beta chain stems from a study of cytomegalovirus exposure and HLA in healthy donors. This PCR relied on a set of 60 Vbeta primers and 13 Jbeta primers. Using immunoSEQ multiplex PCR, the repertoire was profiled, and TCRdb retains in-frame clones only, with some absent. Of 77,000 or so clones in the sample, roughly 84% were seen once. Regarding the study as a whole: Another analysis was done later, and it associated around 15,000 TCR beta sequences with HLA alleles at 0.05 false discovery rate. Most CMV-associated TCR beta chains appeared HLA-restricted in a later analysis. Later analysis associated a missense DCLRE1C variant with TCR beta V- and J-gene trimming.

On this clone itself: Its antigen is undetermined.

The V end was cut by 2 bases, the J end by 7 bases, with 18 bases between. Germline V CDR1 and CDR2: GTSNPN, SVGIG (reference sequence). There are 14 residues in the CDR3. The sequence came from a man between 65 and 85 years old in good health and CMV-seropositive. J is TRBJ2-7 and V is TRBV30, with D tentatively TRBD1 (6 bases). What was sequenced was PBMCs. CDR3 DNA sequence: TGTGCCTGGAGTACCCCGGACAGTTATTGGGAGCAGTACTTC. This gives the protein CAWSTPDSYWEQYF.